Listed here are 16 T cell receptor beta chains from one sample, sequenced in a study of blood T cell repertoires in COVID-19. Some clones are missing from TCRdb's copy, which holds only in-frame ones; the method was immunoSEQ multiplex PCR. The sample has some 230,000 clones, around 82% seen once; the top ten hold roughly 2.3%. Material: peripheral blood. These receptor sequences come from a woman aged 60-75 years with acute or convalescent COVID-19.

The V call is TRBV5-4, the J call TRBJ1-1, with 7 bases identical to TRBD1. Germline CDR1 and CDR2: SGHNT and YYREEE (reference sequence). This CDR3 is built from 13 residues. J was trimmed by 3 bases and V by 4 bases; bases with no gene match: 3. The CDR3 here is CASSHDRDTEAFF. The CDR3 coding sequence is TGTGCCAGCAGCCATGACAGGGACACTGAAGCTTTCTTT.

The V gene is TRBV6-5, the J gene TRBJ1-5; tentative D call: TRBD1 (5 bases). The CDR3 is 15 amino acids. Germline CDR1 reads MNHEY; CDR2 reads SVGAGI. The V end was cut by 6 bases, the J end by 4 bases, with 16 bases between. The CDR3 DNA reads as TGTGCCAGCAGCCTACCCAGGGCCCGAAATCAGCCCCAGCATTTT. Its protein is CASSLPRARNQPQHF.

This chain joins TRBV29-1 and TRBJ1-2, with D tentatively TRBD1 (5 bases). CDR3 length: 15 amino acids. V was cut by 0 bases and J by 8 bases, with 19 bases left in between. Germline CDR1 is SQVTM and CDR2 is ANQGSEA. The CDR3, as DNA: TGCAGCGTTGAAGATCTAGGTAGGGGCAAAAGAGGCTACACCTTC. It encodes CSVEDLGRGKRGYTF.

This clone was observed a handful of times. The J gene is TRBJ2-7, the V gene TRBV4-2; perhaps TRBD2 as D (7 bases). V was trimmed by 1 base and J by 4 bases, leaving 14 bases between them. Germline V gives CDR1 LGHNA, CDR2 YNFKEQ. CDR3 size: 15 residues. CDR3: CASSQGGQAGYEQYF. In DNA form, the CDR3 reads TGTGCCAGCAGCCAAGGGGGACAAGCGGGGTACGAGCAGTACTTC.

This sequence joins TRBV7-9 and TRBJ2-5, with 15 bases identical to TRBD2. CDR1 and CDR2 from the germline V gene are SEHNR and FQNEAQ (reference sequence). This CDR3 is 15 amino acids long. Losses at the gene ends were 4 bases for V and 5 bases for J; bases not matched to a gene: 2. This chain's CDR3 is CASSWTSGGVETQYF. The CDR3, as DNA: TGTGCCAGCAGCTGGACTAGCGGGGGGGTTGAGACCCAGTACTTC.

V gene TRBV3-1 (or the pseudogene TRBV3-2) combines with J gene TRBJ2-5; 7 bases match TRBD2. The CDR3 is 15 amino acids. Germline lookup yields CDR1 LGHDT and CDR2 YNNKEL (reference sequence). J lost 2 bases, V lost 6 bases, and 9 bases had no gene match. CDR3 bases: TGTGCCAGCAGTCGCAGCGGGGACCCACAAGAGACCCAGTACTTC. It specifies CASSRSGDPQETQYF.

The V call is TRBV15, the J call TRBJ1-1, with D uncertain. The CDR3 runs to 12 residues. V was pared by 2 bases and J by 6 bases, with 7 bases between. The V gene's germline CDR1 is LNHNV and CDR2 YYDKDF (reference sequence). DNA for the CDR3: TGTGCCACCAGCAGAACCGGGTCTGAAGCTTTCTTT. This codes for CATSRTGSEAFF.

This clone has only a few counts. CDR3 region: CASSEGSQGAGTEAFF. Here the CDR3 DNA reads TGTGCCAGCAGTGAAGGTTCCCAGGGGGCGGGCACTGAAGCTTTCTTT. The chain links TRBV6-1 to TRBJ1-1, with 8 bases aligning to TRBD1. This CDR3 spans 16 amino acids. Germline V lookup: CDR1 MNHNS, CDR2 SASEGT. Trimming took 1 base from V and 4 from J; bases not matched to a gene: 8.

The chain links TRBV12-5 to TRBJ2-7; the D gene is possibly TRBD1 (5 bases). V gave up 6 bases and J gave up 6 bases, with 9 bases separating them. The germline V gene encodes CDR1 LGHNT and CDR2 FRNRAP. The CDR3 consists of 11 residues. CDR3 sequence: CASGQGTEQYF. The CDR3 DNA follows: TGTGCTAGTGGCCAGGGTACCGAGCAGTACTTC.

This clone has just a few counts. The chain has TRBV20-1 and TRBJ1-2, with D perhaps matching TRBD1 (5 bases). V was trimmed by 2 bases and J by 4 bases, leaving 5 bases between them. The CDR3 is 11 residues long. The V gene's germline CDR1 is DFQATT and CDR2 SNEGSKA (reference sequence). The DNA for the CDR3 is TGCAGTGCTAGAAGGGGCTATGGCTACACCTTC. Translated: CSARRGYGYTF.

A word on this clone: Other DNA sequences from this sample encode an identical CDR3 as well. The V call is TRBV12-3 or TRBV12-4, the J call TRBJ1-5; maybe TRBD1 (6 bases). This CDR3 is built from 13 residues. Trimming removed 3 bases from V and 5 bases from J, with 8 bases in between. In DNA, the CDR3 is TGTGCCAGCAGTTTGCGGGGGCATCAGCCCCAGCATTTT. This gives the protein CASSLRGHQPQHF.

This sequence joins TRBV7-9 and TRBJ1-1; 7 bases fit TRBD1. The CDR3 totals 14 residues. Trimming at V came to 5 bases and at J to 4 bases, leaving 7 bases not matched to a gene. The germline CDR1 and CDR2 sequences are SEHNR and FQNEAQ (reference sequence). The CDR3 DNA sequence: TGTGCCAGCAGCCTAAAGACAGGGTTCACTGAAGCTTTCTTT. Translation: CASSLKTGFTEAFF.

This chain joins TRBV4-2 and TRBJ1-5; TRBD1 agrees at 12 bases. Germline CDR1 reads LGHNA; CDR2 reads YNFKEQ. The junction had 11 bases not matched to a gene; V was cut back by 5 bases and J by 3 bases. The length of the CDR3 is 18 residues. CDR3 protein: CASSEAGTGGRDNQPQHF. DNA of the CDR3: TGTGCCAGCAGCGAAGCAGGGACAGGGGGCCGGGACAATCAGCCCCAGCATTTT.

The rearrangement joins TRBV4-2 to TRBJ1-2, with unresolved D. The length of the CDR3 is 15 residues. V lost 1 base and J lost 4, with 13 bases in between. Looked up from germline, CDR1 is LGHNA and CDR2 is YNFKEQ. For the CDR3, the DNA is TGTGCCAGCAGCCAAGCTCGGGGAAGTGCCTATGGCTACACCTTC. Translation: CASSQARGSAYGYTF.

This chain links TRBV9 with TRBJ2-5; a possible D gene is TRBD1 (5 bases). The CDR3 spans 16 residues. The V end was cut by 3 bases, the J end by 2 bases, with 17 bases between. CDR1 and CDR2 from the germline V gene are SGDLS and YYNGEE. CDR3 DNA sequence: TGTGCCAGCAGCGGGACAACATACCCCTCACAAGAGACCCAGTACTTC. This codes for CASSGTTYPSQETQYF.

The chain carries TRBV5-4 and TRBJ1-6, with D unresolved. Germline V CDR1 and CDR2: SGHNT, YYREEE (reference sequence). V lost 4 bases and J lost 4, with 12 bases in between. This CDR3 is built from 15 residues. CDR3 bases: TGTGCCAGCAGCCTACCGGGAGCGTATAATTCACCCCTCCACTTT. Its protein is CASSLPGAYNSPLHF. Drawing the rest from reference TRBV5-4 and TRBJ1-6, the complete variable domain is ETGVTQSPTHLIKTRGQQVTLRCSSQSGHNTVSWYQQALGQGPQFIFQYYREEENGRGNFPPRFSGLQFPNYSSELNVNALELDDSALYLCASSLPGAYNSPLHFGNGTRLTVT.